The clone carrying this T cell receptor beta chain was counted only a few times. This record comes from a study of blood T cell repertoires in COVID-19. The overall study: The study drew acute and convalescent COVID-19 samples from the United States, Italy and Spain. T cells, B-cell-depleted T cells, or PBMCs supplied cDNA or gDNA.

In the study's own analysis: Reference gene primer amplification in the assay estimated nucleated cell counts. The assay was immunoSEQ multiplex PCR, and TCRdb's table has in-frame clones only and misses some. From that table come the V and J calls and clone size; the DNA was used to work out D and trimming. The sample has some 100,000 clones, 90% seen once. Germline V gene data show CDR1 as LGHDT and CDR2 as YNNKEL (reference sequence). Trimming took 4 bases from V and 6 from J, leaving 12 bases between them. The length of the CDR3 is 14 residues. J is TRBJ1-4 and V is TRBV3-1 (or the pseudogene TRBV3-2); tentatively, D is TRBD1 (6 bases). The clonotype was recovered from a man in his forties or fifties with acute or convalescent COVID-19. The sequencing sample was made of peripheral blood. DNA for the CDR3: TGTGCCAGCAGCCTTCAGGGGTTCGATGAAAAACTGTTTTTT. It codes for CASSLQGFDEKLFF.